This note documents a single T cell receptor beta chain sequence. CDR3 length: 12 residues. The germline V gene has CDR1 SEHNR and CDR2 FQNEAQ (reference sequence). The V gene end was trimmed by 10 bases and the J gene end by 4 bases; junction bases not matched to a gene: 6. This record belongs to a study of regulatory T cells in long-lasting Graves disease. Assembly of TCR beta libraries relied on iRepertoire HTBI primers together with Arm-PCR of CDR3 regions. In TCRdb, the multiplex PCR reads were re-called with MiXCR into one record per CDR3 protein. Of 350,000 to 450,000 distinct CDR3 sequences listed, around 15% are singletons. Sample time point: newly diagnosed GD, antithyroid drugs for less than 3 months. From RNA extracted from PBMCs, the TCR library was made. The sample also formed part of further work on T cells in Graves' hyperthyroidism and ophthalmopathy.

The clonotype comes from a man aged 35 to 55 with Graves disease. The V call is TRBV7-9, the J call TRBJ1-1; TRBD1 matches at 7 bases. The specimen comprised peripheral blood mononuclear cells (PBMCs), sampled at new diagnosis, from a patient treated with antithyroid drugs. The CDR3 DNA follows: TGTGCCACCAGGGGGGTTTTCACTGAAGCTTTCTTT. Protein: CATRGVFTEAFF.